This T cell receptor beta chain was recorded in a study of CD8+ T cells in alopecia areata. Overall study context: Skin-grafted approximately 7-11-week-old female C3H/HeJ mice received tissue from approximately 6-12-month-old C3H/HeJ donors with spontaneous alopecia.

Study-wide results and limits: Higher clonality than in normal scalp was seen in lesional scalp, especially alopecia totalis/universalis. Among the cells sequenced in scalp samples are also the resident alphabeta T cells of normal skin. Among patients, TCR sharing was less clear than in mice, a difference possibly due in part to HLA diversity in the patient population.

To note about this clone: Its target is not known. The genes and germline here are from mouse. The read ends 4 residues shy of where the CDR3 ends; the end is completed using the germline J gene.

Per germline, CDR1 FNHDT and CDR2 SITEND (reference sequence). V was clipped by 2 bases and J by 1 base, with 9 bases between them. This CDR3 comprises 14 residues. RNA extraction and reverse transcription yielded cDNA as sequencing template. Sequencing used immunoSEQ multiplex PCR; TCRdb keeps in-frame clones, though not all of them. Singletons are absent from the sample, which has approximately 110,000 clones. The sequenced material came from lesional skin. The genes are TRBV19 and TRBJ1-1; a possible D gene is TRBD1 (6 bases). The source of this sequence is a C3H/HeJ mouse with alopecia areata. Mouse MHC haplotype: H2-k. The sequenced part of the CDR3 DNA is TGTGCCAGCAGTATTCAGGGGAAAAACACA. Its translation is CASSIQGKNT. The whole CDR3 protein reads CASSIQGKNTEVFF. The entire variable domain, with the rest obtained from reference TRBV19 and TRBJ1-1, is as follows: GGIITQTPKFLIGQEGQKLTLKCQQNFNHDTMYWYRQDSGKGLRLIYYSITENDLQKGDLSEGYDASREKKSSFSLTVTSAQKNEMAVFLCASSIQGKNTEVFFGKGTRLTVV.